The entry below gives a single T cell receptor beta chain sequence along with its context. This clonotype came up many times. Which antigen it targets is not known. Nothing much larger sits one base from this clone, and base qualities are not available. The CDR3 spans 16 residues, from the cysteine through the phenylalanine. Only the CDR3 DNA is retained, 48 bases long and in frame from the first base. V is pared back by 0 bases and J by 4 bases, with 16 bases lying between the germline termini. The germline V gene specifies SNHLY as CDR1 and FYNNEI as CDR2. The data originate from a study of breast tumors, draining lymph nodes, adjacent tissues listed by TCRdb under 2016. Study-level background: The study compared TCR beta repertoires across tumor, adjacent nontumor tissue and axillary lymph nodes from breast cancer patients. The study aimed to assess the relationships and possible T-cell exchange between tumor, surrounding tissue and draining lymph node repertoires in human breast cancer.

The full study reports these points: The data were considered consistent with the idea that most tumor T cells come from the lymph node and then expand in tumor tissue. Tumor and nontumor tissue repertoires were significantly more similar in luminal-like than in basal-like breast cancer. Tumor T-cell repertoires showed less diversity than lymph node repertoires and more diversity than nontumor tissue repertoires, and tumor T-cell repertoires showed preferential V and J gene usage. The conclusion that tumor T cells originate in lymph nodes was presented as consistent with a hypothesis rather than as directly demonstrated.

Sequencing was performed on an Illumina HiSeq 2000. TCR beta chain libraries were generated through multiplex PCR amplification. The amplified TCR beta chain products were analyzed by high-throughput sequencing. The public reads were reanalyzed by TCRdb: fastp trimming at Q25, MiXCR alignment, in-frame beta chains only. Each CDR3 protein gets just one entry, which takes the most common genes and DNA from the rows behind it. This sample comprises around 25,000 distinct CDR3 sequences, around 25% of them detected only once. Roughly 14% of the sample lies in the top ten. Recombination linked TRBV2 to TRBJ2-7; 5 matching bases give a weak D call of TRBD2. This receptor was taken from a female donor with breast cancer. Some clones in this sample may be carry-over from other donors' samples. Sequencing was carried out using breast tumor tissue. The nucleotides are TGTGCCAGCAGTGAAGCGCTTTTTGTGCGGGTTTACGAGCAGTACTTC. This sequence encodes CASSEALFVRVYEQYF.